This T cell receptor (beta chain) was recorded in a study of beta chain features in type 1 diabetes. General study results and limits: TCRB CDR3s were moderately but significantly shorter in Type 1 diabetes patients in all four CD4+ subsets.

The germline gives CDR1 SGHNT, CDR2 YYREEE (reference sequence). V dropped 1 base and J dropped 3 bases, with 5 bases sitting between them. This CDR3 contains 12 residues. A word on this clone: Its target is unknown.

Expressed TCRB transcripts were sequenced because the entire RNA isolate underwent reverse transcription. Produced via immunoSEQ multiplex PCR; TCRdb's table is partial and in-frame only. Of 160,000 or so clones listed, approximately 9.1% are singletons. The sample consisted of central memory CD4+ T cells from blood. The chain joins TRBV5-4 to TRBJ2-7; maybe TRBD2 (5 bases). The source is a woman in her 30s with type 1 diabetes. Written as DNA, the CDR3 is TGTGCCAGCAGCTTGCGGGACTACGAGCAGTACTTC. Translated, it gives CASSLRDYEQYF.